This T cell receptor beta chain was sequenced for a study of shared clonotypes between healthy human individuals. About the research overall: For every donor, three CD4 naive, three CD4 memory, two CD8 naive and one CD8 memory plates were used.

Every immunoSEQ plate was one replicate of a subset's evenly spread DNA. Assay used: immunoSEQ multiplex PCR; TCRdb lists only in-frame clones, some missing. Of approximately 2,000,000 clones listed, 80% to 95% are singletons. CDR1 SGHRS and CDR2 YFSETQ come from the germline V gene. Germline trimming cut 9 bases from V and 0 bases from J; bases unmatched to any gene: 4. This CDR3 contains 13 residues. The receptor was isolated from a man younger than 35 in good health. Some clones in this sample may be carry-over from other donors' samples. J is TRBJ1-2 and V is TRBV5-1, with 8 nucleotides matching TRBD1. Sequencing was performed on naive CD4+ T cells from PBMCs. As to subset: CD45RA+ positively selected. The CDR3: CATGQGANYGYTF. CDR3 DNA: TGCGCCACAGGACAGGGAGCTAACTATGGCTACACCTTC.